These T cell receptor beta chains were read from a single sample in a study of technical replicates of blood from several donors. The data were produced by immunoSEQ multiplex PCR, yet TCRdb's version contains in-frame clones alone and is incomplete. The profile covers approximately 77,000 clones, with 94% appearing a single time and under 0.5% taken by the ten largest. Sequenced input: T cells isolated from PBMCs. These receptors were obtained from a human donor in good health. Both conserved end residues are part of each CDR3. A D gene is named only where the DNA matches it firmly. Clone size is given for some rows only: seen once, a few or many times, or a class if the clone is expanded.

d_call	v_call	clone_size	j_call	cdr3_aa	cdr3_nt
TRBD1	TRBV6-4	.	TRBJ1-3	CASSDSRTGAGGNTIYF	TGTGCCAGCAGTGACTCGAGGACAGGGGCCGGTGGAAACACCATATATTTT
.	TRBV2	.	TRBJ1-2	CASRSNSYGYTF	TGTGCCAGCAGGAGTAATAGCTATGGCTACACCTTC
TRBD1	TRBV19	.	TRBJ2-5	CASSIRDRGETQYF	TGTGCCAGTAGTATCCGGGACAGGGGTGAGACCCAGTACTTC
TRBD2	TRBV7-3	once	TRBJ2-1	CASSRANPSAGNEQFF	TGTGCCAGCAGCCGAGCGAACCCCTCAGCGGGGAATGAGCAGTTCTTC
.	TRBV18	.	TRBJ2-5	CASSPRGKETQYF	TGTGCCAGCTCACCACGAGGCAAAGAGACCCAGTACTTC
TRBD2	TRBV9	.	TRBJ2-1	CASSVLTSGSNEQFF	TGTGCCAGCAGCGTGCTCACTAGCGGATCCAATGAGCAGTTCTTC
TRBD2	TRBV6-1	.	TRBJ2-1	CASSVTPSGSAGEQFF	TGTGCCAGCAGTGTCACCCCTAGCGGGAGCGCTGGGGAGCAGTTCTTC
TRBD1	TRBV6-1	few	TRBJ1-5	CASSDRQGNQPQHF	TGTGCCAGCAGCGATAGACAGGGTAATCAGCCCCAGCATTTT
.	TRBV6-5	.	TRBJ1-1	CASSYSEGDTEAFF	TGTGCCAGCAGTTACTCTGAGGGAGACACTGAAGCTTTCTTT
TRBD1	TRBV5-4	.	TRBJ2-5	CASSWGQGKETQYF	TGTGCCAGCAGCTGGGGACAGGGAAAAGAGACCCAGTACTTC
.	TRBV4-1	.	TRBJ1-2	CASSQVTVFDYGYTF	TGCGCCAGCAGCCAAGTCACGGTCTTCGACTATGGCTACACCTTC
.	TRBV19	.	TRBJ2-3	CASGPGGSDTQYF	TGTGCCAGTGGCCCCGGAGGGTCAGATACGCAGTATTTT
.	TRBV7-9	.	TRBJ2-7	CASSLEGGGHSGFSYEQYF	TGTGCCAGCAGCTTAGAGGGTGGGGGACACAGTGGGTTCTCCTACGAGCAGTACTTC
.	TRBV9	once	TRBJ2-7	CASSGKGQYEQYF	TGTGCCAGCAGCGGAAAGGGGCAGTACGAGCAGTACTTC
.	TRBV28	.	TRBJ2-1	CASSFPKSGSISYNEQFF	TGTGCCAGCAGTTTCCCCAAAAGCGGGTCTATCTCCTACAATGAGCAGTTCTTC
.	TRBV6-5	.	TRBJ2-5	CASSYGDYKETQYF	TGTGCCAGCAGTTACGGAGACTATAAAGAGACCCAGTACTTC
.	TRBV19	.	TRBJ1-5	CASSILSRRDQPQHF	TGTGCCAGTAGTATCCTTAGCAGGAGGGATCAGCCCCAGCATTTT
.	TRBV4-1	.	TRBJ1-5	CASSQDRVNQPQHF	TGCGCCAGCAGCCAAGATCGGGTCAATCAGCCCCAGCATTTT
.	TRBV6-1	.	TRBJ2-7	CASSDDLTPYEQYF	TGTGCCAGCAGTGACGACTTAACACCCTACGAGCAGTACTTC
TRBD1	TRBV11-2	.	TRBJ2-1	CASSIPTGFSEQFF	TGTGCCAGCAGCATCCCGACAGGGTTCAGTGAGCAGTTCTTC
TRBD1	TRBV5-8	.	TRBJ2-7	CASSLGGQGAKYF	TGTGCCAGCAGCTTGGGGGGACAGGGGGCCAAGTACTTC
.	TRBV7-2	.	TRBJ1-5	CASSLALGDNQPQHF	TGTGCCAGCAGCTTAGCGCTAGGGGACAATCAGCCCCAGCATTTT
TRBD2	TRBV30	.	TRBJ2-2	CAWSVEREGTGELFF	TGTGCCTGGAGTGTTGAGCGGGAGGGCACCGGGGAGCTGTTTTTT
TRBD1	TRBV28	.	TRBJ2-7	CASSQNRQGLSYEQYF	TGTGCCAGCAGTCAAAATAGACAGGGGCTCTCCTACGAGCAGTACTTC
.	TRBV6-1	.	TRBJ1-1	CASRNTNLGVTEAFF	TGTGCCAGCAGAAACACCAACCTCGGGGTCACTGAAGCTTTCTTT
TRBD1	TRBV2	.	TRBJ1-1	CASSEATEGAWAFF	TGTGCCAGCAGTGAAGCAACGGAGGGGGCTTGGGCTTTCTTT
TRBD2	TRBV7-2	.	TRBJ2-1	CASSFTGGNNEQFF	TGTGCCAGCAGCTTTACGGGAGGGAACAATGAGCAGTTCTTC
.	TRBV5-4	.	TRBJ1-1	CASREITRLAEAFF	TGTGCCAGCCGGGAGATAACACGGCTAGCTGAAGCTTTCTTT
.	TRBV6-1	.	TRBJ2-7	CASSELGAYEQYF	TGTGCCAGCAGTGAACTCGGTGCCTACGAGCAGTACTTC
.	TRBV19	.	TRBJ1-5	CASSWTLNQPQHF	TGTGCCAGTAGTTGGACACTCAATCAGCCCCAGCATTTT
.	TRBV7-2	.	TRBJ1-1	CASSWANTEAFF	TGTGCCAGCAGCTGGGCGAACACTGAAGCTTTCTTT
TRBD1	TRBV5-4	.	TRBJ2-3	CASSLGTGGLDTQYF	TGTGCCAGCAGCTTAGGGACAGGGGGGTTGGATACGCAGTATTTT
TRBD2	TRBV5-1	.	TRBJ2-5	CASSARTSGETQYF	TGCGCCAGCAGCGCTCGGACTAGCGGCGAGACCCAGTACTTC
.	TRBV6-1	.	TRBJ2-7	CASSFYEQYF	TGTGCCAGCAGCTTCTACGAGCAGTACTTC
TRBD1	TRBV28	few	TRBJ1-1	CASSGTGWRKANTEAFF	TGTGCCAGCAGTGGGACAGGGTGGCGTAAAGCGAACACTGAAGCTTTCTTT
.	TRBV29-1	.	TRBJ1-2	CSAPHSGNYGYTF	TGCAGCGCTCCCCACTCAGGGAACTATGGCTACACCTTC
.	TRBV7-2	.	TRBJ2-7	CASRFPGTGDEQYF	TGTGCCAGCAGATTTCCGGGAACGGGAGACGAGCAGTACTTC
TRBD2	TRBV9	.	TRBJ2-7	CASSPSGGPIEQYF	TGTGCCAGCAGCCCCTCGGGGGGGCCCATCGAGCAGTACTTC
.	TRBV7-9	.	TRBJ2-7	CASSLSWGVPEQYF	TGTGCCAGCAGCTTAAGTTGGGGGGTGCCGGAGCAGTACTTC
.	TRBV4-1	.	TRBJ1-2	CATTQATANYGYTF	TGCGCCACCACCCAGGCAACAGCTAACTATGGCTACACCTTC
.	TRBV6-5	.	TRBJ2-2	CASSSWEGHLTGELFF	TGTGCCAGCAGTTCCTGGGAGGGACACCTCACCGGGGAGCTGTTTTTT
.	TRBV10-3	.	TRBJ1-2	CASRTANYGYTF	TGTGCCAGCCGAACAGCTAACTATGGCTACACCTTC
.	TRBV5-6	once	TRBJ1-5	CASSSRGSPYQPQHF	TGTGCCAGCAGCTCGAGGGGGTCCCCGTATCAGCCCCAGCATTTT
TRBD1	TRBV19	.	TRBJ1-5	CASKPGQGVQPQHF	TGTGCCAGTAAACCGGGACAGGGAGTGCAGCCCCAGCATTTT
.	TRBV5-6	once	TRBJ2-7	CASSLNYRAGEQYF	TGTGCCAGCAGCTTGAATTACAGGGCGGGCGAGCAGTACTTC
.	TRBV10-3	.	TRBJ2-5	CATAEGPATGETQYF	TGTGCCACCGCAGAAGGGCCCGCAACAGGAGAGACCCAGTACTTC
TRBD1	TRBV5-1	few	TRBJ1-5	CASSLGGRGNQPQHF	TGCGCCAGCAGCTTAGGGGGCAGAGGCAATCAGCCCCAGCATTTT
.	TRBV28	.	TRBJ1-1	CASSLYGTEAFF	TGTGCCAGCAGTTTATACGGCACTGAAGCTTTCTTT
.	TRBV29-1	.	TRBJ2-7	CSVEGGNSYEQYF	TGCAGCGTTGAGGGCGGGAACTCCTACGAGCAGTACTTC
.	TRBV2	.	TRBJ2-1	CASRPGWENNEQFF	TGTGCCAGCAGGCCCGGGTGGGAGAACAATGAGCAGTTCTTC
.	TRBV6-5	once	TRBJ2-7	CASSFEPGLPYEQYF	TGTGCCAGCAGTTTCGAACCGGGACTTCCATACGAGCAGTACTTC
.	TRBV7-9	.	TRBJ2-2	CASKVVAEHTGELFF	TGTGCCAGCAAGGTTGTAGCGGAGCACACCGGGGAGCTGTTTTTT
.	TRBV28	.	TRBJ2-1	CASSFPGLLSYNEQFF	TGTGCCAGCAGTTTCCCCGGACTCCTCTCCTACAATGAGCAGTTCTTC
TRBD2	TRBV19	.	TRBJ2-5	CASSIPRQAGVGETQYF	TGTGCCAGTAGTATCCCGAGGCAAGCGGGAGTAGGGGAGACCCAGTACTTC
.	TRBV30	few	TRBJ1-1	CAWSVLGTEAFF	TGTGCCTGGAGTGTACTCGGTACTGAAGCTTTCTTT
TRBD1	TRBV7-3	.	TRBJ2-7	CASSFSGTGTYEQYF	TGTGCCAGCAGCTTTAGTGGGACAGGGACCTACGAGCAGTACTTC
TRBD2	TRBV10-2	.	TRBJ2-7	CASSESWTSAYEQYF	TGCGCCAGCAGTGAGTCATGGACTAGCGCTTACGAGCAGTACTTC
.	TRBV20-1	.	TRBJ1-2	CSAGSNGYTF	TGCAGTGCTGGTAGTAATGGCTACACCTTC
TRBD2	TRBV2	once	TRBJ2-1	CASSNPQREARQGQFF	TGTGCCAGCAGTAATCCCCAACGGGAGGCCCGCCAAGGGCAGTTCTTC